The clone carrying this T cell receptor beta chain was counted only a few times. This sample was taken from a study of T-cell memory formation after mild COVID-19. The TCR alpha and TCR beta cDNA libraries, bearing sample barcodes and UMIs, were generated by 5'RACE using constant-segment primers. MiXCR, run by TCRdb on the 5' RACE reads, gives a single entry per CDR3 protein. The table records hundreds of thousands of distinct CDR3 sequences, approximately 15% of them present only once. CDR3 length: 18 residues. Looked up from germline, CDR1 is SGHAT and CDR2 is FQNNGV. V shed 3 bases and J shed 4 bases, with 23 bases lying between them.

The sample taken for sequencing was PBMCs or a T cell subset sorted from them (not recorded which). The sequence derives from a man between 18 and 35 years old who had mild COVID-19 (a few samples of this study predate the infection). Cell type and time point are not known. V is TRBV11-2 and J is TRBJ2-3; D possibly corresponds to TRBD2 (8 bases). The CDR3 loop reads CASSLGISGLGGADTQYF. CDR3 DNA sequence: TGTGCCAGCAGCTTGGGCATATCGGGACTAGGGGGCGCAGATACGCAGTATTTT.